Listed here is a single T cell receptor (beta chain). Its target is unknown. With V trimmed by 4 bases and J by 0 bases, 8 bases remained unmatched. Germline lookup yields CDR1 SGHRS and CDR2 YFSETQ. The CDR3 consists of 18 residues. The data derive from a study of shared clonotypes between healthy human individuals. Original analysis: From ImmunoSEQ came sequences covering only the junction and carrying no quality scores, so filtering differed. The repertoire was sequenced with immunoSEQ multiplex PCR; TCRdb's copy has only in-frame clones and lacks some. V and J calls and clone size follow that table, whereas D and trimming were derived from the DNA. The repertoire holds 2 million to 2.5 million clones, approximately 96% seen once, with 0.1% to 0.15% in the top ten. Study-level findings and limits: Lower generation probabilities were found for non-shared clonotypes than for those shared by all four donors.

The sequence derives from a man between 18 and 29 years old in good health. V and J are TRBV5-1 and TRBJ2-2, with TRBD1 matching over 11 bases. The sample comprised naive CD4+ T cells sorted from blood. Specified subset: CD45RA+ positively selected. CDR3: CASSVYGTGGANTGELFF. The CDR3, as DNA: TGCGCCAGCAGCGTGTACGGGACAGGGGGAGCGAACACCGGGGAGCTGTTTTTT.